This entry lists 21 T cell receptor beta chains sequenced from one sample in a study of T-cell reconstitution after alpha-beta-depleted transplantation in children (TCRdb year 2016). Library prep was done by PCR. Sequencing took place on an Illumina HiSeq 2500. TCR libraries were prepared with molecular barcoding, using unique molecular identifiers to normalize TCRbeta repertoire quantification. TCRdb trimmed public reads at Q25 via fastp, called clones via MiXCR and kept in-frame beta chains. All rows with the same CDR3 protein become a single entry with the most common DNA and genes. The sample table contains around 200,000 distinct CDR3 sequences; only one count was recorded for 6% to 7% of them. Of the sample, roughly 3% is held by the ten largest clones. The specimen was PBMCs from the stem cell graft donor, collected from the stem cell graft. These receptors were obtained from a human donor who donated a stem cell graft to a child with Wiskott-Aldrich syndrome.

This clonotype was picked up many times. CDR3 nucleotide sequence: TGCAGTGCTACGGGACAGAGGGACAATGAGCAGTTCTTC. It is translated as CSATGQRDNEQFF. V is TRBV20-1 and J is TRBJ2-1, with 7 bases that match TRBD1. Germline trimming cut 4 bases from V and 5 bases from J; bases unmatched to any gene: 5. CDR3 size: 13 residues. CDR1 DFQATT and CDR2 SNEGSKA come from the germline V gene (reference sequence).

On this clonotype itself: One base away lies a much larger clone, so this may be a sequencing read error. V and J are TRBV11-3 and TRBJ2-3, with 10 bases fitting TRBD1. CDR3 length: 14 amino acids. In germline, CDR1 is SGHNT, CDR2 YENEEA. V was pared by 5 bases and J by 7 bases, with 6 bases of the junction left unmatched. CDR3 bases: TGTGCCAGCAGCGGGACAGGGGTCAGGTATACGCAGTATTTT. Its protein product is CASSGTGVRYTQYF.

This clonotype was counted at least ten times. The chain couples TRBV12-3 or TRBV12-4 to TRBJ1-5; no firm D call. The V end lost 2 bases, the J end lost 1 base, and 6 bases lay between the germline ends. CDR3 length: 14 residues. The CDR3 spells CASSLYDSNQPQHF. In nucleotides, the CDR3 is TGTGCCAGCAGTTTATATGACAGCAATCAGCCCCAGCATTTT.

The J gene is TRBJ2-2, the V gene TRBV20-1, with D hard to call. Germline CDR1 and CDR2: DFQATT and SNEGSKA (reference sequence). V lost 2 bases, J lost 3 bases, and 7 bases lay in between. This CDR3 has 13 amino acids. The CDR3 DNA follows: TGCAGTGCTAGAACTCCGTACACCGGGGAGCTGTTTTTT. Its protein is CSARTPYTGELFF.

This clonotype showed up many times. The CDR3 coding sequence is TGTGCCAGCAGTGAAAGGGCTCCCCGGGATGGCGAGCAGTACTTC. It codes for CASSERAPRDGEQYF. The V call is TRBV25-1, the J call TRBJ2-7; the D gene is possibly TRBD2 (5 bases). This CDR3 has 15 residues. V was trimmed by 2 bases and J by 6 bases, leaving 17 bases between them. Germline V gene lookup returns CDR1 MGHDK and CDR2 SYGVNS.

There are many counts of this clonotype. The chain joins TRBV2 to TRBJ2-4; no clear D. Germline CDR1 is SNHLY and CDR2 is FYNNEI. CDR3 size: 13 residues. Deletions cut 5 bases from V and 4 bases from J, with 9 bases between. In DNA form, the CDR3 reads TGTGCCAGCAGTAACCCCGGGAAAAACATTCAGTACTTC. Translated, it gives CASSNPGKNIQYF.

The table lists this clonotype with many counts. The CDR3 sequence: CSGAFPGHLSRGYGYTF. CDR3 sequence (DNA): TGCAGCGGTGCATTTCCGGGACACTTGTCGAGGGGTTATGGCTACACCTTC. The V call is TRBV29-1, the J call TRBJ1-2, with a weak D call TRBD1 (6 bases). Trimming removed 7 bases at V and 5 bases at J, with 29 bases between. The length of the CDR3 is 17 residues. Per germline, CDR1 SQVTM and CDR2 ANQGSEA.

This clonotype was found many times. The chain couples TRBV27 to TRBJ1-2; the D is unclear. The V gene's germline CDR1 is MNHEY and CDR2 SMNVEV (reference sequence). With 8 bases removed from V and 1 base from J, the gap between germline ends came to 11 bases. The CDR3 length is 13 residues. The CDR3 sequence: CASSYGINYGYTF. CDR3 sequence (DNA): TGTGCCAGCTCCTATGGGATTAACTATGGCTACACCTTC.

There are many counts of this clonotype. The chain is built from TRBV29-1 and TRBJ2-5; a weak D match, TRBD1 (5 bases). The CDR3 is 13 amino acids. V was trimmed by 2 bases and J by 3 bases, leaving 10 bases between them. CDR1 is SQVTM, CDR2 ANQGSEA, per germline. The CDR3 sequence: CSVERTLKETQYF. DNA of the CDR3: TGCAGCGTTGAACGGACATTGAAAGAGACCCAGTACTTC.

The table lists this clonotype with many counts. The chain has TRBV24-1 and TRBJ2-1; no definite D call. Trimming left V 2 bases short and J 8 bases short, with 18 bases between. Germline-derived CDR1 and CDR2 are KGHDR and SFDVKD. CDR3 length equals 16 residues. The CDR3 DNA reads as TGTGCCACCAGTGATTCCTCCAGGACCCTTGACTATGAGCAGTTCTTC. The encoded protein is CATSDSSRTLDYEQFF.

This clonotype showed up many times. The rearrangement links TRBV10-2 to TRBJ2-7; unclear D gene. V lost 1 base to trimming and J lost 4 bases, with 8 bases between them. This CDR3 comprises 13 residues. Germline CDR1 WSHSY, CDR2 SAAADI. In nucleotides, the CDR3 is TGCGCCAGCAGTGAGTTGACACGATACGAGCAGTACTTC. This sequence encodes CASSELTRYEQYF.

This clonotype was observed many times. In DNA form, the CDR3 reads TGTGCCAGCAGCCACCCAGGGGCAGACTATGGCTACACCTTC. Amino acids: CASSHPGADYGYTF. The chain carries TRBV3-1 and TRBJ1-2; D perhaps matches TRBD1 (6 bases). CDR3 size: 14 residues. Trimming pared 3 bases from V and 3 bases from J, leaving 11 bases between. Per the germline V gene, CDR1 is LGHDT and CDR2 is YNNKEL (reference sequence).

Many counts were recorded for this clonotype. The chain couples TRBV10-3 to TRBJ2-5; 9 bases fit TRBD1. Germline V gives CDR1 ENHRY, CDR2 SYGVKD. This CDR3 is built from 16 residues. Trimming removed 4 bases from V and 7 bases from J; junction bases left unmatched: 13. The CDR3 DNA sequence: TGTGCCATCAGTGGAACTGGGGACAGGGAGGCCGGGACCCAGTACTTC. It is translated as CAISGTGDREAGTQYF.

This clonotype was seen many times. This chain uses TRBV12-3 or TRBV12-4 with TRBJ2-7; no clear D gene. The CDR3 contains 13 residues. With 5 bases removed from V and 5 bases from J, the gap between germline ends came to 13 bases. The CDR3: CASSKLRVNEQYF. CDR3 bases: TGTGCCAGCAGTAAGTTAAGGGTTAACGAGCAGTACTTC.

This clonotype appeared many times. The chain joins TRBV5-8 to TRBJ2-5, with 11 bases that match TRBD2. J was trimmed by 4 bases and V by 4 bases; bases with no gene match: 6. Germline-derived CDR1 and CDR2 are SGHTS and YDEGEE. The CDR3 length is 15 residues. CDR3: CASSDSGGAGETQYF. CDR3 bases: TGTGCCAGCAGCGATAGCGGGGGGGCCGGAGAGACCCAGTACTTC.

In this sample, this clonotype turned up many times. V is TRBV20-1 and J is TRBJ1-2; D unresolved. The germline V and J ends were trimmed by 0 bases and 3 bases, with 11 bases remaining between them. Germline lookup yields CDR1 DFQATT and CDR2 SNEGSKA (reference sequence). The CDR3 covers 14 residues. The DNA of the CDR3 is TGCAGTGCTAGAGACGGGGTACTTCACTATGGCTACACCTTC. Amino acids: CSARDGVLHYGYTF.

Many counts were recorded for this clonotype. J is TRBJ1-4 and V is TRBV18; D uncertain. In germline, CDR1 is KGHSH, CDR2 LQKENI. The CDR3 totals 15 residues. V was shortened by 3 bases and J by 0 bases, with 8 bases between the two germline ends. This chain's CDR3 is CASSPGRSTNEKLFF. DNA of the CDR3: TGTGCCAGCTCACCGGGAAGGTCAACTAATGAAAAACTGTTTTTT.

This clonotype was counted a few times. The CDR3 spells CASRRNGGELFF. CDR3 nucleotides: TGTGCCAGCAGACGCAACGGGGGGGAGCTGTTTTTT. V is TRBV2 and J is TRBJ2-2; D not certain. The CDR3 runs to 12 residues. CDR1 is SNHLY, CDR2 FYNNEI, per germline. V lost 6 bases, J lost 8 bases, and 10 bases lay in between.

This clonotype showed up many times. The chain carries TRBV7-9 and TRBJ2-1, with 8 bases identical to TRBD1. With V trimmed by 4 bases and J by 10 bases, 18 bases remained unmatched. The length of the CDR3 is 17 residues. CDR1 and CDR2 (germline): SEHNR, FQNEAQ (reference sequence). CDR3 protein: CASSYPNPDRGGSEQFF. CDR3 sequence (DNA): TGTGCCAGCAGCTACCCCAACCCCGACAGGGGAGGTTCGGAGCAGTTCTTC.

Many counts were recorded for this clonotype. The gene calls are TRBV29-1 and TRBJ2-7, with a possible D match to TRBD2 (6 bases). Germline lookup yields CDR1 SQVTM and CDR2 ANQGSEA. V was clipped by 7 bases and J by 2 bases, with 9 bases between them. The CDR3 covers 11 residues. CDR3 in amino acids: CSAGGAYEQYF. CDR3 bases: TGCAGCGCTGGAGGGGCCTACGAGCAGTACTTC.

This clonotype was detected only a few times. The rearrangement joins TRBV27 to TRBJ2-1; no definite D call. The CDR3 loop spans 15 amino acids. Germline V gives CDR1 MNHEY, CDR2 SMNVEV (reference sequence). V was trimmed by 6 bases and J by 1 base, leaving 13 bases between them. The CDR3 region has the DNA TGTGCCAGCAGCCCCGACTGGAATTCCTACAATGAGCAGTTCTTC. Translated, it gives CASSPDWNSYNEQFF.